This TCR beta chain was recorded in a study of vaccination effects on CD4 cells after COVID-19 (dated by TCRdb to about 2022). Regarding the study in general: Two doses of either the BNT162b2 or the mRNA-1273 mRNA SARS-CoV-2 vaccine were administered to participants. Cultures from other donors in the study were sequenced with the Oncomine TCR Beta short-read assay on an Illumina iSeq 100. SARS-CoV-2 spike-specific CD4+ TCR repertoires were compared before and after mRNA vaccination in COVID-19 convalescent patients and in infection-naive vaccine recipients. A total of 10 COVID-19 convalescent patients and several SARS-CoV-2-naive healthy vaccine recipients were included in the full study.

In the ViraFEST assay, PBMC were stimulated with viral peptide pools, and TCR sequencing was then used to find antigen-specific CD4+ T cell clonotypes based on their expansion. After around eleven days of culture, CD4+ T cells were isolated with the EasySep CD4+ T cell isolation kit. Healthy vaccine recipients had no prior SARS-CoV-2 infection, confirmed by negative nucleocapsid antibodies before and after vaccination. Each well held roughly 2.2 million PBMC cultured in IMDM containing roughly 4.9% human AB serum, 8 to 10 IU/ml IL-2 and gentamicin, along with 10 ug/ml peptides. Half of the culture medium was replaced with fresh IL-2-containing medium on days 3 and 7. Each peptide stimulation condition was cultured in triplicate wells unless otherwise noted. PBMC were separated from whole blood using Ficoll-Paque Plus gradient centrifugation and were then either cryopreserved at -140C or used fresh. The overlapping peptide pools covered the spike proteins of SARS-CoV-2 and of the common cold coronaviruses HCoV-NL63, HCoV-OC43 and HCoV-229E. The QIAamp micro DNA kit was used to extract genomic DNA from the cultured CD4+ T cells.

The method behind the library was the immunoSEQ multiplex PCR assay. DNA from the CD4+ T cells that had been cultured and isolated underwent TCR beta CDR3 sequencing. In the original analysis: Non-productive TCR sequences were removed and reads were trimmed to the CDR3 region, keeping CDR3s of at least 7 amino acids. Antigen-specific clonotypes were identified using the MANAFEST web app by comparison of expansion in peptide wells against reference cultures. To count as positive, a clone had to show expansion at FDR<0.05 compared with the reference and with all other wells, an odds ratio above 5, and a frequency above 0.1% in two replicate wells. Clonotypes significantly expanded in SARS-CoV-2 spike wells and in at least one common cold coronavirus spike condition were defined as cross-reactive. Using the stringdist R package, CDR3 similarity was measured by Levenshtein distance, and unrooted trees were constructed with ape in R 3.6.1. Drawn from immuneACCESS, this table holds only the in-frame rearrangements with V and J called that TCRdb kept. Clones are partly lost; checked studies trace under half to an unresolved V gene and leave the rest unexplained. V and J calls and clone size follow that table, whereas D and trimming were derived from the DNA. Present in this sample are 78,000 or so clones, more than 60% of which were seen just once. The ten largest clones add up to about 11% of the sample.

About this clone: Its antigen is still unknown. No base quality values were provided; no much bigger clone lies one nucleotide off.

The full study reports these points: Among healthy vaccine recipients, nearly all vaccine-induced clones were SARS-CoV-2 mono-reactive, and just 1 of 255 was cross-reactive with common cold coronaviruses. Both infection-induced and vaccine-induced clones contracted markedly at late post-vaccination timepoints, which is consistent with waning T cell responses. The study was limited by a small number of convalescent patients, and early post-infection timepoints were lacking.

This specimen consisted of CD4+ T cells from PBMCs cultured with SARS-CoV-2 spike peptides, obtained before COVID-19 vaccination. The cell subset or site label here, explained by the study, means: SARS-CoV-2 spike overlapping peptide pool stimulation. The TCR sequence derives from a human donor who received a COVID-19 vaccine.

The encoded CDR3 is CASSRAASYNSPLHF. In nucleotides, the sequence is TGCGCCAGCAGCCGGGCGGCTTCCTATAATTCACCCCTCCACTTT. The chain joins TRBV4-3 to TRBJ1-6, with the D gene call left open. The CDR3 holds 15 amino acids from the cysteine to the phenylalanine. The only DNA kept is the CDR3, 45 bases in frame from the first base. The germline V gene sets CDR1 to LGHNA and CDR2 to YSLEER. The V and J ends are trimmed by 4 bases and 1 base, leaving 8 bases between them.